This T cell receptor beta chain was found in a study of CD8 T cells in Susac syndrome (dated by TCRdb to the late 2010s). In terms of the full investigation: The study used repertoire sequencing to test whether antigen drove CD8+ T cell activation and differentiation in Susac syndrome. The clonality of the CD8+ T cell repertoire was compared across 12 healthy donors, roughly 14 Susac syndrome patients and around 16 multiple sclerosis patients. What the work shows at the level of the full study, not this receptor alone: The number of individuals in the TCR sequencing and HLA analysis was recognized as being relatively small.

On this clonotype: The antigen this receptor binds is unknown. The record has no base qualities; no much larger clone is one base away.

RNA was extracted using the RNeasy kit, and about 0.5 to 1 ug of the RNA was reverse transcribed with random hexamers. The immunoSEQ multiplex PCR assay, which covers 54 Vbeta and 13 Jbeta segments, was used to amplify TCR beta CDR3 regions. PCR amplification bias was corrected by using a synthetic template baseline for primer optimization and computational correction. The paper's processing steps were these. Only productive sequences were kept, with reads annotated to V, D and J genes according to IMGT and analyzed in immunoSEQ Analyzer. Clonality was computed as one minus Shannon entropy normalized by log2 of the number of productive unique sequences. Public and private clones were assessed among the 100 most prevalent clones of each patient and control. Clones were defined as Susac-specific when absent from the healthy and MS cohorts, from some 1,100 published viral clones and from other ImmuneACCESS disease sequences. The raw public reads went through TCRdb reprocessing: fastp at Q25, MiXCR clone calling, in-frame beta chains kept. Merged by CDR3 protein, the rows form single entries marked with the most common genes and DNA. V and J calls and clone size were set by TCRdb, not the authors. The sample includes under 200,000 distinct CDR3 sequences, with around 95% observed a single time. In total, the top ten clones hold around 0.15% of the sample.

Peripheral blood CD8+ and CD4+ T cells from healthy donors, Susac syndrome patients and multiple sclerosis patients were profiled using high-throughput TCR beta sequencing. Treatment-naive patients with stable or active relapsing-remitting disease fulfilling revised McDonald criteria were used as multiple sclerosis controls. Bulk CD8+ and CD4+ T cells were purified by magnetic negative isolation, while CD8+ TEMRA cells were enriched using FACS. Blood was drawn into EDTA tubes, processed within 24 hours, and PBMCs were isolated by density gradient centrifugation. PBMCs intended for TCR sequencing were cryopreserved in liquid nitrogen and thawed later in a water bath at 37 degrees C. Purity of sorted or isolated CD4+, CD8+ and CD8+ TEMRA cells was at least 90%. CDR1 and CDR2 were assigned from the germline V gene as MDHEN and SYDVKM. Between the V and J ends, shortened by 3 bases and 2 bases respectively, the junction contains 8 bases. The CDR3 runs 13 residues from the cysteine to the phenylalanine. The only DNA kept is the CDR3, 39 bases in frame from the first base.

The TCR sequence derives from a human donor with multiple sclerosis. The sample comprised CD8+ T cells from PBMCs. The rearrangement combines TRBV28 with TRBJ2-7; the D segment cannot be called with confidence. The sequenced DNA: TGTGCCAGCAGTTTGAACTATGCCTACGAGCAGTACTTC. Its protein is CASSLNYAYEQYF.